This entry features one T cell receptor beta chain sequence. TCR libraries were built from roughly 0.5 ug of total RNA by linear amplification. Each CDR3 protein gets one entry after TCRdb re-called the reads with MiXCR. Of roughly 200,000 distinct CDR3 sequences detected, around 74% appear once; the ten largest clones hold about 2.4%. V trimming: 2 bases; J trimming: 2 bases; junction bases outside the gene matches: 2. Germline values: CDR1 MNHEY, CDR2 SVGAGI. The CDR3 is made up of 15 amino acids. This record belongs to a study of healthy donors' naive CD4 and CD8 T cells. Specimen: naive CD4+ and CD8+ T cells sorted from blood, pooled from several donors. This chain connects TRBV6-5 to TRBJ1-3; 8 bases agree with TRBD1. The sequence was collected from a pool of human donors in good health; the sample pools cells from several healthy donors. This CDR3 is CASSYDRGTGNTIYF. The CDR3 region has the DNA TGTGCCAGCAGTTACGACAGGGGAACTGGAAACACCATATATTTT.